This is a list of T cell receptor beta chains from one sample in a study of blood T cell repertoires in COVID-19. Profiled with immunoSEQ multiplex PCR; TCRdb holds only in-frame clones, not every one. The sample contains 88,000 or so clones, more than 65% of which appear only once. Material: peripheral blood. Receptor source: a man in his 60s with acute or convalescent COVID-19. CDR3s include the opening cysteine and the closing phenylalanine or tryptophan. A D gene is named only where the DNA matches it firmly. Clone size appears in some rows only: once, few, many, or a class for an expanded clone.

>TRBV5-4|TRBD2|NA|TRBJ2-5
CASSLAGGSLQETQYF
TGTGCCAGCAGCTTGGCCGGGGGGTCGCTACAAGAGACCCAGTACTTC
>TRBV27|NA|NA|TRBJ2-3
CASSFGGSTDTQYF
TGTGCCAGCAGTTTTGGAGGAAGCACAGATACGCAGTATTTT
>TRBV19|TRBD1|NA|TRBJ1-1
CASVRDRGIMNTEAFF
TGTGCCAGTGTCCGGGACAGGGGCATCATGAACACTGAAGCTTTCTTT
>TRBV28|NA|NA|TRBJ2-3
CASSLPGSTDTQYF
TGTGCCAGCAGTCTCCCGGGTTCTACAGATACGCAGTATTTT
>TRBV2|NA|NA|TRBJ1-1
CASRENDRNTEAFF
TGTGCCAGCAGGGAGAACGACAGGAACACTGAAGCTTTCTTT
>TRBV3-1/TRBV3-2|TRBD1|NA|TRBJ2-1
CASSHPTGYEQFF
TGTGCCAGCAGCCACCCGACAGGGTATGAGCAGTTCTTC
>TRBV15|NA|NA|TRBJ2-7
CATRLGGWSSYEQYF
TGTGCCACCAGGTTAGGCGGGTGGAGCTCCTACGAGCAGTACTTC
>TRBV7-2|TRBD2|NA|TRBJ2-1
CASSLASGGSRNEQFF
TGTGCCAGCAGCTTAGCTAGCGGGGGAAGTCGGAATGAGCAGTTCTTC
>TRBV27|NA|NA|TRBJ2-7
CASSLTGSYEQYF
TGTGCCAGCAGTTTAACGGGATCCTACGAGCAGTACTTC
>TRBV6-5|TRBD1|NA|TRBJ1-3
CASSLVRGLGNTIYF
TGTGCCAGCAGTTTGGTCAGGGGGCTCGGAAACACCATATATTTT
>TRBV19|NA|NA|TRBJ2-7
CASSITSSYEQYF
TGTGCCAGTAGTATTACTAGCTCCTACGAGCAGTACTTC
>TRBV3-1/TRBV3-2|TRBD1|NA|TRBJ2-1
CASSQRGQEEYNEQFF
TGTGCCAGCAGCCAACGGGGACAGGAGGAATACAATGAGCAGTTCTTC
>TRBV3-1/TRBV3-2|TRBD2|NA|TRBJ2-2
CASSQTMQGGDGELFF
TGTGCCAGCAGCCAAACAATGCAGGGAGGGGACGGGGAGCTGTTTTTT
>TRBV11-2|TRBD2|NA|TRBJ2-5
CASSPGTSGGAGETQYF
TGTGCCAGCAGCCCCGGGACTAGCGGGGGGGCGGGGGAGACCCAGTACTTC
>TRBV28|NA|NA|TRBJ1-1
CASTATGLAGGRAFF
TGTGCCAGCACTGCGACCGGACTAGCGGGAGGGAGGGCTTTCTTT
>TRBV19|NA|NA|TRBJ1-5
CASSMRGSVQEQPQHF
TGTGCCAGTAGTATGCGGGGATCCGTTCAGGAGCAGCCCCAGCATTTT
>TRBV6-6|NA|NA|TRBJ1-5
CASTLQGFQPQHF
TGTGCCAGCACCTTACAGGGTTTTCAGCCCCAGCATTTT
>TRBV27|NA|NA|TRBJ2-5
CASSRGQLETQYF
TGTGCCAGCAGTAGAGGACAGTTAGAGACCCAGTACTTC
>TRBV11-2|TRBD2|NA|TRBJ2-7
CASSPRALADEQYF
TGTGCCAGCAGCCCGAGGGCACTAGCGGACGAGCAGTACTTC
>TRBV2|TRBD1|NA|TRBJ2-4
CASSEGTANIQYF
TGTGCCAGCAGCGAAGGGACAGCTAACATTCAGTACTTC
>TRBV3-1/TRBV3-2|NA|NA|TRBJ2-7
CASSQVPGYEQYF
TGTGCCAGCAGCCAAGTTCCAGGGTACGAGCAGTACTTC
>TRBV3-1/TRBV3-2|NA|NA|TRBJ1-2
CASSPRQDYGYTF
TGTGCCAGCAGCCCCCGACAGGACTATGGCTACACCTTC
>TRBV3-1/TRBV3-2|NA|NA|TRBJ2-7
CASSPPLPSSYEQYF
TGTGCCAGCAGCCCGCCCCTCCCGAGCTCCTACGAGCAGTACTTC
>TRBV19|NA|NA|TRBJ1-1
CASSIAGSNTEAFF
TGTGCCAGTAGTATTGCGGGCTCGAACACTGAAGCTTTCTTT
>TRBV6-5|TRBD1|NA|TRBJ2-7
CASNTPGTGQREQYF
TGTGCCAGCAATACTCCCGGGACAGGTCAGCGCGAGCAGTACTTC
>TRBV7-9|TRBD2|few|TRBJ2-5
CASSSLQSGRGETQYF
TGTGCCAGCAGCTCCCTTCAAAGCGGGAGAGGGGAGACCCAGTACTTC
>TRBV28|TRBD1|NA|TRBJ1-1
CATYSRQGLNTEAFF
TGTGCCACCTACTCGAGACAGGGGTTGAACACTGAAGCTTTCTTT
>TRBV7-3|TRBD2|NA|TRBJ2-1
CASSLLAGEHEQFF
TGTGCCAGCAGCTTACTAGCGGGAGAACACGAGCAGTTCTTC
>TRBV5-5|TRBD2|NA|TRBJ2-1
CASSSLAGGPNNEQFF
TGTGCCAGCAGCTCGCTAGCGGGAGGGCCGAACAATGAGCAGTTCTTC
>TRBV6-2/TRBV6-3|TRBD1|NA|TRBJ2-7
CASSRSNAGTGLGEQYF
TGTGCCAGCAGCAGGAGTAACGCCGGGACAGGGTTAGGCGAGCAGTACTTC
>TRBV7-9|TRBD1|few|TRBJ2-7
CASSNRDRPHEQYF
TGTGCCAGCAGCAATCGGGACAGGCCCCACGAGCAGTACTTC
>TRBV7-8|TRBD1|NA|TRBJ1-5
CASSLGQGGQPQHF
TGTGCCAGCAGCCTAGGACAGGGAGGTCAGCCCCAGCATTTT
>TRBV3-1/TRBV3-2|TRBD2|NA|TRBJ2-1
CASSQDGLAGEIYNEQFF
TGTGCCAGCAGCCAAGATGGGCTAGCGGGAGAGATCTACAATGAGCAGTTCTTC
>TRBV7-3|TRBD2|NA|TRBJ2-1
CASSLAGPYNEQFF
TGTGCCAGCAGCCTAGCGGGTCCCTACAATGAGCAGTTCTTC
>TRBV6-2/TRBV6-3|NA|NA|TRBJ2-7
CASSYPLGGTYEQYF
TGTGCCAGCAGTTACCCCCTGGGCGGGACCTACGAGCAGTACTTC
>TRBV18|TRBD1|NA|TRBJ2-5
CASSGTGSPETQYF
TGTGCCAGCTCCGGGACAGGGAGTCCAGAGACCCAGTACTTC
>TRBV9|TRBD2|NA|TRBJ2-7
CASSVGGSSYEQYF
TGTGCCAGCAGCGTTGGCGGGAGCTCCTACGAGCAGTACTTC
>TRBV11-3|NA|NA|TRBJ1-1
CASSLSPGVNTEAFF
TGTGCCAGCAGCTTATCCCCAGGGGTGAACACTGAAGCTTTCTTT
>TRBV18|NA|NA|TRBJ2-5
CASSPPTGIRQETQYF
TGTGCCAGCTCACCTCCGACAGGTATCCGCCAAGAGACCCAGTACTTC
>TRBV29-1|TRBD2|NA|TRBJ2-7
CSVASSGSPYEQYF
TGCAGCGTTGCATCGAGCGGGAGCCCCTACGAGCAGTACTTC
>TRBV5-4|TRBD2|NA|TRBJ2-5
CASSRTSGGIETQYF
TGTGCCAGCAGCCGGACTAGCGGGGGGATTGAGACCCAGTACTTC